The entry below describes one T cell receptor beta chain. Its target is not known. This record belongs to a study of cytomegalovirus exposure and HLA in healthy donors. PCR involved 60 Vbeta and 13 Jbeta primers. Sequencing used immunoSEQ multiplex PCR; TCRdb keeps in-frame clones, though not all of them. Of 120,000 or so clones in the sample, 70% to 80% are singletons; the top ten hold roughly 2%. Notes on the study in general: The productive fraction for most TCR beta V segments was about 87% or about 30% in an earlier analysis. As a later analysis showed, a missense DCLRE1C variant was linked to trimming of TCR beta V- and J-genes.

Germline V gene data show CDR1 as SGHTA and CDR2 as FQGTGA. This CDR3 is built from 16 residues. The J segment lost 6 bases and the V segment lost 2 bases, leaving 5 bases of the junction unmatched. This sequence joins TRBV7-3 and TRBJ2-3; 13 bases agree with TRBD2. The clonotype originates from a man in his late teens or twenties in good health and CMV-seronegative. Sequencing was carried out using PBMCs. CDR3 protein: CASSLGLAGDSDTQYF. CDR3 sequence (DNA): TGTGCCAGCAGCTTAGGACTAGCGGGAGATTCGGATACGCAGTATTTT.